The 23 T cell receptor beta chains below come from one sample, sequenced in a study of T cells in Graves' hyperthyroidism and ophthalmopathy. The CDR3 regions of TCR beta were amplified from RNA transcripts. A first-round RT-PCR of the TCR CDR3 used the HTBI primer set. TCRdb re-derived calls from the multiplex PCR reads in MiXCR, one entry per CDR3 protein. The sample has about 420,000 distinct CDR3 sequences, approximately 14% seen once. Sequences were obtained from blood. The receptors come from a woman under 30 with Graves' hyperthyroidism.

This clonotype was seen more than once but under ten times. CDR3 amino acids: CASSFNGGGPRGNEQFF. As DNA, the CDR3 is TGCGCCAGCAGCTTTAATGGGGGGGGGCCGAGGGGGAATGAGCAGTTCTTC. The chain has TRBV5-1 and TRBJ2-1; tentative D call: TRBD2 (7 bases). The V and J ends lost 2 bases and 7 bases respectively, with 22 bases between them. Germline loops: CDR1 SGHRS, CDR2 YFSETQ. The CDR3 runs to 17 residues.

This clonotype was seen ten or more times. This sequence joins TRBV15 and TRBJ2-3; TRBD2 aligns across 10 bases. CDR3 length: 14 amino acids. Germline V gene data show CDR1 as LNHNV and CDR2 as YYDKDF (reference sequence). Trimming cost V 2 bases and J 6 bases; bases outside gene matches: 2. CDR3 loop: CATSRTSGVDTQYF. As DNA, the CDR3 is TGTGCCACCAGCAGAACTAGCGGGGTGGATACGCAGTATTTT. Filled out from reference TRBV15 and TRBJ2-3, the complete variable domain reads DAMVIQNPRYQVTQFGKPVTLSCSQTLNHNVMYWYQQKSSQAPKLLFHYYDKDFNNEADTPDNFQSRRPNTSFCFLDIRSPGLGDTAMYLCATSRTSGVDTQYFGPGTRLTVL.

In this sample, this clonotype turned up many times. The V call is TRBV3-1, the J call TRBJ1-3; D uncertain. The CDR3 consists of 15 residues. Trimming shortened V by 6 bases and J by 0 bases, and 12 bases separated the two germline ends. Germline-derived CDR1 and CDR2 are LGHDT and YNNKEL (reference sequence). CDR3 sequence: CASSPTGNSGNTIYF. CDR3 DNA: TGTGCCAGCAGTCCGACGGGAAACTCTGGAAACACCATATATTTT.

The CDR3 protein is CASSPRAGGADNSPLHF. The CDR3 DNA follows: TGTGCCAGCTCCCCTCGGGCAGGGGGCGCTGACAATTCACCCCTCCACTTT. The chain combines TRBV18 with TRBJ1-6, with TRBD1 matching over 8 bases. Germline trimming cut 6 bases from V and 7 bases from J; bases unmatched to any gene: 14. In germline, CDR1 is KGHSH, CDR2 LQKENI. The CDR3 is 17 residues long.

This clonotype appeared many times. The CDR3 loop reads CASQQTYGYTF. CDR3 nucleotides: TGTGCCAGCCAGCAAACCTATGGCTACACCTTC. The V call is TRBV2, the J call TRBJ1-2, with D uncertain. Germline CDR1 reads SNHLY; CDR2 reads FYNNEI. This CDR3 contains 11 residues. V was trimmed by 8 bases and J by 4 bases, leaving 8 bases between them.

In this sample, this clonotype turned up many times. The chain links TRBV18 to TRBJ2-3, with D unresolved. The V gene lost 2 bases and the J gene lost 2 bases, with 11 bases spanning the gap. The CDR3 is 15 residues long. CDR1 is KGHSH and CDR2 is LQKENI in the germline V gene. DNA of the CDR3: TGTGCCAGCTCACCATTAGTATCCCACACAGATACGCAGTATTTT. This gives the protein CASSPLVSHTDTQYF. Drawing the rest from reference TRBV18 and TRBJ2-3, the complete variable domain is NAGVMQNPRHLVRRRGQEARLRCSPMKGHSHVYWYRQLPEEGLKFMVYLQKENIIDESGMPKERFSAEFPKEGPSILRIQQVVRGDSAAYFCASSPLVSHTDTQYFGPGTRLTVL.

The chain carries TRBV29-1 and TRBJ1-1; D is undetermined. The CDR3 consists of 12 residues. The ends were cut back, 8 bases at V and 3 bases at J, with 13 bases in the middle. Germline CDR1 is SQVTM and CDR2 is ANQGSEA. Here the CDR3 reads CSSSGRYTEAFF. The CDR3 nucleotides are TGCAGCTCCTCCGGAAGATACACTGAAGCTTTCTTT. The complete variable domain, with remaining parts taken from reference TRBV29-1 and TRBJ1-1, reads SAVISQKPSRDICQRGTSLTIQCQVDSQVTMMFWYRQQPGQSLTLIATANQGSEATYESGFVIDKFPISRPNLTFSTLTVSNMSPEDSSIYLCSSSGRYTEAFFGQGTRLTVV.

This clonotype appeared many times. The chain carries TRBV3-1 and TRBJ1-1; D is ambiguous. The length of the CDR3 is 18 residues. Germline CDR1 is LGHDT and CDR2 is YNNKEL (reference sequence). V was trimmed by 4 bases and J by 0 bases, leaving 21 bases between them. CDR3 nucleotides: TGTGCCAGCAGCCCGCGTCGCACCTCAACCCCCATGAACACTGAAGCTTTCTTT. It codes for CASSPRRTSTPMNTEAFF.

The chain uses TRBV7-9 and TRBJ2-3; perhaps D is TRBD1 or TRBD2 (5 bases each). The CDR3 sequence is 15 residues long. In germline, CDR1 is SEHNR, CDR2 FQNEAQ (reference sequence). The germline V and J ends were trimmed by 5 bases and 4 bases, with 16 bases remaining between them. CDR3 loop: CASSPPLGVADTQYF. The CDR3 nucleotides are TGTGCCAGCAGCCCCCCTTTGGGGGTTGCAGATACGCAGTATTTT.

To note about this clonotype: A much more abundant neighbour one base away suggests this may be a read error. The chain uses TRBV29-1 and TRBJ1-4; a possible D gene is TRBD1 (6 bases). Germline CDR1 reads SQVTM; CDR2 reads ANQGSEA. The CDR3 contains 13 residues. Trimming removed 3 bases at V and 6 bases at J, with 11 bases between. The CDR3 spells CSVERGGDEKLFF. CDR3 nucleotide sequence: TGCAGCGTTGAGCGAGGGGGTGATGAAAAACTGTTTTTT.

This clonotype was detected ten times or more. J is TRBJ1-2 and V is TRBV28, with D uncertain. The CDR3 length is 15 residues. The V and J ends lost 9 bases and 11 bases respectively, with 28 bases between them. Germline CDR1 is MDHEN and CDR2 is SYDVKM. The chain's CDR3 is CASSLGWQALLGYTF. The CDR3 DNA follows: TGTGCCAGTTCCCTGGGCTGGCAGGCACTATTGGGATACACCTTC.

This clonotype was seen many times. The V and J genes are TRBV10-3 and TRBJ2-1; 11 bases are a match to TRBD2. The CDR3 is 16 residues long. The V segment lost 4 bases and the J segment 8 bases; nucleotides outside the gene matches: 10. From germline, CDR1 is ENHRY and CDR2 SYGVKD. This chain's CDR3 is CAISATVLAGEYEQFF. The CDR3 nucleotides are TGTGCCATCAGTGCTACCGTACTAGCGGGAGAGTATGAGCAGTTCTTC.

This clonotype was counted at least ten times. V and J are TRBV3-1 and TRBJ2-2; D gene uncertain. The germline V and J ends were trimmed by 0 bases and 6 bases, with 8 bases remaining between them. Germline values: CDR1 LGHDT, CDR2 YNNKEL (reference sequence). CDR3 size: 14 residues. In DNA, the CDR3 is TGTGCCAGCAGCCAAGAAGCGTGGTCCGGGGAGCTGTTTTTT. Its translation is CASSQEAWSGELFF.

This clonotype was seen at least ten times. The chain is built from TRBV7-2 and TRBJ1-6, with TRBD1 matching 12 bases. The trim removed 5 bases at V and 5 bases at J, leaving 7 bases unmatched. The CDR3 is 17 residues long. The germline V gene encodes CDR1 SGHTA and CDR2 FQGNSA. CDR3 sequence reads: CASSPRDRGLHNSPLHF. In nucleotides, the CDR3 is TGTGCCAGCAGCCCCCGGGACAGGGGGCTTCATAATTCACCCCTCCACTTT.

This clonotype was found many times. The V and J genes are TRBV5-6 and TRBJ1-1; TRBD1 is a possible D gene (6 bases). This CDR3 contains 16 residues. Trimming took 4 bases from V and 8 from J, leaving 24 bases between them. Germline CDR1 reads SGHDT; CDR2 reads YYEEEE. The CDR3 DNA is TGTGCCAGCAGCCTAGGACAGAGTTGGTGGGATCAGGAAGCTTTCTTT. It specifies CASSLGQSWWDQEAFF.

Ten or more counts support this clonotype. The rearrangement uses TRBV20-1 and TRBJ2-5; no clear D gene. Germline-derived CDR1 and CDR2 are DFQATT and SNEGSKA (reference sequence). Trimming removed 1 base from V and 5 bases from J, with 26 bases in between. The CDR3 runs to 18 residues. The CDR3 protein is CSARALSNSLASRETQYF. CDR3 coding DNA: TGCAGTGCTAGAGCGCTCTCAAACTCCTTAGCTTCGCGGGAGACCCAGTACTTC.

Many counts were recorded for this clonotype. V usage is TRBV28 and J usage is TRBJ2-7; no firm D call. Germline CDR1 reads MDHEN; CDR2 reads SYDVKM. V was cut by 11 bases and J by 4 bases, with 15 bases left in between. The CDR3 consists of 12 residues. CDR3 nucleotides: TGTGCCGTCACCTCCTTGGGGTACGAGCAGTACTTC. Translated, it gives CAVTSLGYEQYF.

This chain connects TRBV10-3 to TRBJ2-2; TRBD1 is a possible D gene (5 bases). CDR1 is ENHRY, CDR2 SYGVKD, per germline. The CDR3 length is 13 residues. Trimming pared 5 bases from V and 8 bases from J, leaving 12 bases between. CDR3 sequence (DNA): TGTGCCATCAGTTTTGACCGACAGGGGGAGCTGTTTTTT. Translation: CAISFDRQGELFF.

This clonotype showed up many times. This rearrangement joins TRBV2 to TRBJ2-4, with D unclear. The V gene's germline CDR1 is SNHLY and CDR2 FYNNEI. This CDR3 contains 13 residues. V gave up 5 bases and J gave up 0 bases, with 5 bases separating them. The CDR3 nucleotides read TGTGCCAGCAGTCCCCTAGCCAAAAACATTCAGTACTTC. Its protein is CASSPLAKNIQYF. Based on the CDR3 plus reference TRBV2 and TRBJ2-4, the full variable domain is EPEVTQTPSHQVTQMGQEVILRCVPISNHLYFYWYRQILGQKVEFLVSFYNNEISEKSEIFDDQFSVERPDGSNFTLKIRSTKLEDSAMYFCASSPLAKNIQYFGAGTRLSVL.

This clonotype was observed a few times. The J gene is TRBJ1-3, the V gene TRBV7-2; D remains ambiguous. The germline CDR1 and CDR2 sequences are SGHTA and FQGNSA. There are 17 residues in the CDR3. Trimming shortened V by 2 bases and J by 0 bases, and 14 bases separated the two germline ends. CDR3 region: CASSLIRTVSSGNTIYF. CDR3 DNA sequence: TGTGCCAGCAGCTTAATACGGACCGTCAGCTCTGGAAACACCATATATTTT.

This clonotype was seen ten or more times. V and J are TRBV2 and TRBJ2-7; 7 bases are shared with TRBD2. After removal of 3 bases from V and 4 bases from J, the junction contained 3 bases not matched to a gene. The germline V gene encodes CDR1 SNHLY and CDR2 FYNNEI. The CDR3 consists of 13 residues. CDR3 coding DNA: TGTGCCAGCAGTGACGGGGGGTTTTACGAGCAGTACTTC. This codes for CASSDGGFYEQYF.

This clonotype was recorded at least ten times. V is TRBV5-1 and J is TRBJ1-4, with 10 bases that match TRBD1. CDR3 length: 15 amino acids. Germline values: CDR1 SGHRS, CDR2 YFSETQ. Losses at the gene ends were 4 bases for V and 11 bases for J; bases not matched to a gene: 11. The CDR3 DNA reads as TGCGCCAGCAGCATCCAGACAGGGGGCGCGGAGAAACTGTTTTTT. Its translation is CASSIQTGGAEKLFF.

With regard to this clonotype: A much more abundant neighbour one base away suggests this may be a read error. This chain connects TRBV20-1 to TRBJ2-1, with D unresolved. The DNA end favors TRBJ2-7, so the J call may be wrong. The CDR3 length is 14 residues. Looked up from germline, CDR1 is DFQATT and CDR2 is SNEGSKA (reference sequence). DNA of the CDR3: TGCAGTGCTAGAGTACCCAATCCCTACAATGAGCAGTACTTC. Translation gives CSARVPNPYNEQYF.